This is a list of T cell receptor beta chains from one sample in a study of T cell changes during pregnancy in multiple sclerosis. Sequencing was performed with immunoSEQ multiplex PCR; in TCRdb, only in-frame clones are kept and a portion is missing. This table has over 30,000 clones, roughly nine tenths appearing once. Sequencing used CD4+ T cells from peripheral blood mononuclear cells, obtained in the third trimester of pregnancy. The source of these receptors is a female donor in good health, enrolled as a control in a pregnancy study. Both conserved end residues are part of each CDR3. D genes are given only for firm matches. Clone sizes are given selectively: once, few, many, or a class where the clone is expanded.

v_gene: TRBV18
d_gene: .
abundance: .
j_gene: TRBJ2-1
CDR3nt: TGTGCCAGCTCACCTGGGGCGGGGGCAAGCTCCTACAATGAGCAGTTCTTC
CDR3aa: CASSPGAGASSYNEQFF

v_gene: TRBV4-2
d_gene: .
abundance: .
j_gene: TRBJ2-1
CDR3nt: TGTGCCAGCAGCCAAGATCGAGGTTCCTACAATGAGCAGTTCTTC
CDR3aa: CASSQDRGSYNEQFF

v_gene: TRBV27
d_gene: TRBD2
abundance: .
j_gene: TRBJ2-2
CDR3nt: TGTGCCAGCAGTTCCGCCGGCGGGAGATCCGGGGAGCTGTTTTTT
CDR3aa: CASSSAGGRSGELFF

v_gene: TRBV28
d_gene: .
abundance: .
j_gene: TRBJ1-1
CDR3nt: TGTGCCAGCTTTTCAGGGGCCCGCCTAGGGGAAGCTTTCTTT
CDR3aa: CASFSGARLGEAFF

v_gene: TRBV5-1
d_gene: .
abundance: .
j_gene: TRBJ2-1
CDR3nt: TGCGCCAGCAGCTTGGGGGGCGGTCTCAATGAGCAGTTCTTC
CDR3aa: CASSLGGGLNEQFF

v_gene: TRBV12-1
d_gene: .
abundance: .
j_gene: TRBJ2-3
CDR3nt: TGTGCCAGCAGCCTTGCGGGACAGGGGGAAATAGATACGCAGTATTTT
CDR3aa: CASSLAGQGEIDTQYF

v_gene: TRBV2
d_gene: .
abundance: .
j_gene: TRBJ2-2
CDR3nt: TGTGCCAGCATCCTGGGAAGGAGGTCCGGGGAGCTGTTTTTT
CDR3aa: CASILGRRSGELFF

v_gene: TRBV7-9
d_gene: .
abundance: .
j_gene: TRBJ2-7
CDR3nt: TGTGCCAGCAGACGGGGGGCCTCCTACGAGCAGTACTTC
CDR3aa: CASRRGASYEQYF

v_gene: TRBV5-6
d_gene: TRBD1
abundance: .
j_gene: TRBJ2-1
CDR3nt: TGTGCCAGCAGCTCAACAGGGGGCTCCTACAATGAGCAGTTCTTC
CDR3aa: CASSSTGGSYNEQFF

v_gene: TRBV29-1
d_gene: .
abundance: .
j_gene: TRBJ2-2
CDR3nt: TGCAGCGTTGAAGTCACCCAGGGCGGGGAGCTGTTTTTT
CDR3aa: CSVEVTQGGELFF

v_gene: TRBV18
d_gene: .
abundance: once
j_gene: TRBJ2-1
CDR3nt: TGTGCCAGCTCACCCCAGGTAGTTACAGTTTACAATGAGCAGTTCTTC
CDR3aa: CASSPQVVTVYNEQFF

v_gene: TRBV14
d_gene: .
abundance: .
j_gene: TRBJ2-7
CDR3nt: TGTGCCAGCAGCCACAACACAGGGTGGGGTCCCTACGAGCAGTACTTC
CDR3aa: CASSHNTGWGPYEQYF

v_gene: TRBV29-1
d_gene: .
abundance: .
j_gene: TRBJ2-1
CDR3nt: TGCAGCGTTGAAGCCAGCGGTGAGCAGTTCTTC
CDR3aa: CSVEASGEQFF

v_gene: TRBV29-1
d_gene: TRBD2
abundance: few
j_gene: TRBJ2-1
CDR3nt: TGCAGCGGCCTTAGCGGGGACGAGTTCTTC
CDR3aa: CSGLSGDEFF

v_gene: TRBV9
d_gene: TRBD2
abundance: .
j_gene: TRBJ2-3
CDR3nt: TGTGCCAGCGGGGGGGAGTGGAGCACAGATACGCAGTATTTT
CDR3aa: CASGGEWSTDTQYF

v_gene: TRBV7-2
d_gene: .
abundance: .
j_gene: TRBJ2-5
CDR3nt: TGTGCCAGCAACCAGGTTCAGGGGGAGACCCAGTACTTC
CDR3aa: CASNQVQGETQYF

v_gene: TRBV18
d_gene: TRBD1
abundance: few
j_gene: TRBJ1-6
CDR3nt: TGTGCCAGCTCACCGCGAGGGGACAGTAATTCACCCCTCCACTTT
CDR3aa: CASSPRGDSNSPLHF

v_gene: TRBV18
d_gene: TRBD1
abundance: .
j_gene: TRBJ1-5
CDR3nt: TGTGCCAGCTCACCTTCAGGGGGTAGCCAGCCCCAGCATTTT
CDR3aa: CASSPSGGSQPQHF

v_gene: TRBV23-1
d_gene: .
abundance: .
j_gene: TRBJ2-1
CDR3nt: TGCGCCAGCAGGCTGGGCAGCTCCTACAATGAGCAGTTCTTC
CDR3aa: CASRLGSSYNEQFF

v_gene: TRBV5-1
d_gene: .
abundance: .
j_gene: TRBJ2-7
CDR3nt: TGCGCCAGCCGCCTCTGGGACAACTCGTACGAGCAGTACTTC
CDR3aa: CASRLWDNSYEQYF

v_gene: TRBV9
d_gene: TRBD1
abundance: few
j_gene: TRBJ1-6
CDR3nt: TGTGCCAGCAGCGCAGAAGGGGGCTGGTATTCACCCCTCCACTTT
CDR3aa: CASSAEGGWYSPLHF

v_gene: TRBV5-1
d_gene: TRBD2
abundance: once
j_gene: TRBJ2-1
CDR3nt: TGCGCCAGCAGCCCCGGGGGGGGAGGGTCCTACAATGAGCAGTTCTTC
CDR3aa: CASSPGGGGSYNEQFF

v_gene: TRBV7-9
d_gene: TRBD2
abundance: .
j_gene: TRBJ2-5
CDR3nt: TGTGCCAGCAGCTTAACAACTAGCGGGGGAGGGGAGACCCAGTACTTC
CDR3aa: CASSLTTSGGGETQYF

v_gene: TRBV6-5
d_gene: TRBD1
abundance: .
j_gene: TRBJ2-5
CDR3nt: TGTGCCAGCAGTGGAACAGGGGGCCTTGGGGAGACCCAGTACTTC
CDR3aa: CASSGTGGLGETQYF

v_gene: TRBV5-1
d_gene: TRBD2
abundance: .
j_gene: TRBJ2-4
CDR3nt: TGCGCCAGCGGAGAACCGGGACTAGCGGGAGGGCAAAACATTCAGTACTTC
CDR3aa: CASGEPGLAGGQNIQYF

v_gene: TRBV7-9
d_gene: .
abundance: .
j_gene: TRBJ1-2
CDR3nt: TGTGCCAGCAGCTTAGGGGGGGGGAGAAGCTATGGCTACACCTTC
CDR3aa: CASSLGGGRSYGYTF

v_gene: TRBV6-4
d_gene: TRBD2
abundance: once
j_gene: TRBJ2-7
CDR3nt: TGTGCCAGCAAAGGCCTAGCGGGAGGGCCAGACTACGAGCAGTACTTC
CDR3aa: CASKGLAGGPDYEQYF

v_gene: TRBV7-6
d_gene: TRBD2
abundance: .
j_gene: TRBJ2-5
CDR3nt: TGTGCCAGCACCGTGAAGGCTAGCGGGGAGACCCAGTACTTC
CDR3aa: CASTVKASGETQYF

v_gene: TRBV6-6
d_gene: .
abundance: .
j_gene: TRBJ1-2
CDR3nt: TGTGCCAGCAGAGAATACAGGGAAAGCGACTATGGCTACACCTTC
CDR3aa: CASREYRESDYGYTF

v_gene: TRBV5-1
d_gene: TRBD2
abundance: .
j_gene: TRBJ2-3
CDR3nt: TGCGCCAGCAGCTACGGACTAGCGAGGGATACGCAGTATTTT
CDR3aa: CASSYGLARDTQYF

v_gene: TRBV7-9
d_gene: .
abundance: .
j_gene: TRBJ1-1
CDR3nt: TGTGCCAGCAGCTTCACAGGGACCACTGAAGCTTTCTTT
CDR3aa: CASSFTGTTEAFF

v_gene: TRBV4-1
d_gene: .
abundance: .
j_gene: TRBJ2-7
CDR3nt: TGCGCCAGCAGCCCGAGGGGGGGGAGGTCCTACGAGCAGTACTTC
CDR3aa: CASSPRGGRSYEQYF

v_gene: TRBV5-1
d_gene: .
abundance: .
j_gene: TRBJ2-2
CDR3nt: TGCGCCAGCAGCTTGGGGGCAGGGACTACCGGGGAGCTGTTTTTT
CDR3aa: CASSLGAGTTGELFF

v_gene: TRBV6-4
d_gene: .
abundance: .
j_gene: TRBJ1-3
CDR3nt: TGTGCCAGCACCACTACATGGAACACCATATATTTT
CDR3aa: CASTTTWNTIYF

v_gene: TRBV10-3
d_gene: .
abundance: .
j_gene: TRBJ1-5
CDR3nt: TGTGCCATCAGTGAGGGAAGGGAGGGCAATCAGCCCCAGCATTTT
CDR3aa: CAISEGREGNQPQHF

v_gene: TRBV10-3
d_gene: TRBD2
abundance: .
j_gene: TRBJ2-3
CDR3nt: TGTGCCATCAGAAGTGGGGCCAAAGTCTCCTCCACTAGCGATAGCACAGATACGCAGTATTTT
CDR3aa: CAIRSGAKVSSTSDSTDTQYF

v_gene: TRBV5-4
d_gene: TRBD1
abundance: .
j_gene: TRBJ2-1
CDR3nt: TGTGCCAGCAGCCTTGGACAGGGGAGCCACAATGAGCAGTTCTTC
CDR3aa: CASSLGQGSHNEQFF

v_gene: TRBV28
d_gene: TRBD1
abundance: .
j_gene: TRBJ2-2
CDR3nt: TGTGCCAGCACTGCAGGGACAGGAACGATCACCGGGGAGCTGTTTTTT
CDR3aa: CASTAGTGTITGELFF

v_gene: TRBV30
d_gene: .
abundance: .
j_gene: TRBJ1-5
CDR3nt: TGTGCCTGGAGCCCAGCGAATCAGCCCCAGCATTTT
CDR3aa: CAWSPANQPQHF

v_gene: TRBV30
d_gene: .
abundance: .
j_gene: TRBJ2-1
CDR3nt: TGTGCCTGGGGTGACCCACGACTGGAGCAGTTCTTC
CDR3aa: CAWGDPRLEQFF

v_gene: TRBV19
d_gene: .
abundance: .
j_gene: TRBJ1-5
CDR3nt: TGTGCCAGTAACCCAGGGTATCAGCCCCAGCATTTT
CDR3aa: CASNPGYQPQHF

v_gene: TRBV18
d_gene: .
abundance: .
j_gene: TRBJ1-2
CDR3nt: TGTGCCAGCTCACCCCCCGAACAGGGCTACACCTTC
CDR3aa: CASSPPEQGYTF

v_gene: TRBV7-9
d_gene: .
abundance: .
j_gene: TRBJ1-3
CDR3nt: TGTGCCAGCATCCCCCGTTTGAGGGATAGCTCTGGAAACACCATATATTTT
CDR3aa: CASIPRLRDSSGNTIYF

v_gene: TRBV7-2
d_gene: TRBD2
abundance: .
j_gene: TRBJ2-5
CDR3nt: TGTGCCAGCAGCTTAGGGACTAGCGGGAGGGCCCGAGGAGAGACCCAGTACTTC
CDR3aa: CASSLGTSGRARGETQYF

v_gene: TRBV5-4
d_gene: TRBD1
abundance: .
j_gene: TRBJ2-1
CDR3nt: TGTGCCACCGTCCAGTTCGGCAGGGGGAGCGATGAGCAGTTCTTC
CDR3aa: CATVQFGRGSDEQFF

v_gene: TRBV7-2
d_gene: TRBD1
abundance: .
j_gene: TRBJ1-1
CDR3nt: TGTGCCAGCAGCTTCCGCCAGGGGGTTCGGACTGAAGCTTTCTTT
CDR3aa: CASSFRQGVRTEAFF

v_gene: TRBV9
d_gene: .
abundance: once
j_gene: TRBJ1-2
CDR3nt: TGTGCCAGCAGCGTTTATACAGGGACGTACACCTTC
CDR3aa: CASSVYTGTYTF

v_gene: TRBV29-1
d_gene: .
abundance: once
j_gene: TRBJ2-6
CDR3nt: TGCAGCGTTGCGGGGTCCCCCTCTGGGGCCAACGTCCTGACTTTC
CDR3aa: CSVAGSPSGANVLTF

v_gene: TRBV6-6
d_gene: TRBD1
abundance: .
j_gene: TRBJ1-4
CDR3nt: TGTGCCAGCAGGTCCTCCCAGGGGGCAACAGAAAAACTGTTTTTT
CDR3aa: CASRSSQGATEKLFF

v_gene: TRBV19
d_gene: .
abundance: .
j_gene: TRBJ1-1
CDR3nt: TGTGCCAGTAGTAGGGTACGACTCAGGAACACTGAAGCTTTCTTT
CDR3aa: CASSRVRLRNTEAFF

v_gene: TRBV27
d_gene: TRBD1
abundance: .
j_gene: TRBJ2-2
CDR3nt: TGTGCCAGCAGTTGGGACAGGGCAACCGGGGAGCTGTTTTTT
CDR3aa: CASSWDRATGELFF

v_gene: TRBV29-1
d_gene: TRBD1
abundance: .
j_gene: TRBJ2-3
CDR3nt: TGCAGCGTTGAGGGGACAGGTTCTTCAGATACGCAGTATTTT
CDR3aa: CSVEGTGSSDTQYF

v_gene: TRBV7-2
d_gene: TRBD2
abundance: .
j_gene: TRBJ2-3
CDR3nt: TGTGCCAGCAGCTTAGTCGGGCTAGCGGGAGGGGGGGCAGATACGCAGTATTTT
CDR3aa: CASSLVGLAGGGADTQYF

v_gene: TRBV7-8
d_gene: .
abundance: .
j_gene: TRBJ2-3
CDR3nt: TGTGCCAGCAGCCTCCTCGATACGCAGTATTTT
CDR3aa: CASSLLDTQYF

v_gene: TRBV5-1
d_gene: TRBD1
abundance: .
j_gene: TRBJ1-1
CDR3nt: TGCGCCAGCTCTGCCCCCGGGACAGCGAACACTGAAGCTTTCTTT
CDR3aa: CASSAPGTANTEAFF

v_gene: TRBV18
d_gene: .
abundance: .
j_gene: TRBJ1-1
CDR3nt: TGTGCCAGCTCACGTGTAACTGAAGCTTTCTTT
CDR3aa: CASSRVTEAFF

v_gene: TRBV5-1
d_gene: .
abundance: .
j_gene: TRBJ1-2
CDR3nt: TGCGCCAGCAGCTTGGGGGGGCGCTTAGATGGCTACACCTTC
CDR3aa: CASSLGGRLDGYTF